This is a list of T cell receptor beta chains from one sample in a study of cytomegalovirus exposure and HLA in healthy donors. TCRdb keeps only in-frame clones here, not all; method: immunoSEQ multiplex PCR. The table lists more than 200,000 clones, roughly 80% of them singletons. The sequenced material came from PBMCs. These receptors were taken from a girl aged 2 to 10 in good health and CMV-seronegative. CDR3s include the opening cysteine and the closing phenylalanine or tryptophan. The order of the fields is clone size, D gene, J gene, V gene, CDR3 DNA, CDR3 protein. A D gene is named only where the DNA matches it firmly. A clone size is listed for some rows: how often the clone was seen (once, few, many), or a class if it is expanded.

- - TRBJ2-1 TRBV6-5 TGTGCCAGCAGTTACTCACCCGGGGTCTCCTACAATGAGCAGTTCTTC CASSYSPGVSYNEQFF
- - TRBJ2-3 TRBV5-1 - CASSFNFGPGTDTQYF
- TRBD2 TRBJ2-3 TRBV7-3 TGTGCCAGCAGCTTAACACTAGCGGACACAGATACGCAGTATTTT CASSLTLADTDTQYF
- TRBD2 TRBJ2-7 TRBV19 TGTGCCAGTAGTATAACTAGCGGCAGCTACGAGCAGTACTTC CASSITSGSYEQYF
- TRBD2 TRBJ2-3 TRBV7-8 TGTGCCAGCAGCTTGGGACTAGCGGGAGAATTACTTACAGATACGCAGTATTTT CASSLGLAGELLTDTQYF
- - TRBJ2-7 TRBV4-1 TGCGCCAGCAGCCAAGTTTGGTCTGGCCCCTACGAGCAGTACTTC CASSQVWSGPYEQYF
- - TRBJ2-3 TRBV27 TGTGCCAGCACGACAGGTGCAGATACGCAGTATTTT CASTTGADTQYF
once - TRBJ1-4 TRBV6-1 TGTGCCAGCAGACTTGGGGGGGTTGAGGAAAAACTGTTTTTT CASRLGGVEEKLFF
- TRBD1 TRBJ1-1 TRBV27 TGTGCCAGCAGTTGGGGTCCGGGACAGGGCCCCCTGAACACTGAAGCTTTCTTT CASSWGPGQGPLNTEAFF
- - TRBJ2-7 TRBV5-1 TGCGCCAGCAGCTTATCCTTAGCCCTTCGAGTGGACGAGCAGTACTTC CASSLSLALRVDEQYF
- - TRBJ2-7 TRBV6-5 TGTGCCAGCAGTTACGGGCTTCAAACCTACGAGCAGTACTTC CASSYGLQTYEQYF
once - TRBJ2-1 TRBV11-2 TGTGCCAGCAGCTTATTCGGTTTGAATGAGCAGTTCTTC CASSLFGLNEQFF
- TRBD1 TRBJ2-7 TRBV25-1 TGTGCCAGCAGTGAAATGGGACAGGATACCTACGAGCAGTACTTC CASSEMGQDTYEQYF
few TRBD1 TRBJ1-1 TRBV6-1 TGTGCCGGCCGGGACAGGTCTAACACTGAAGCTTTCTTT CAGRDRSNTEAFF
- - TRBJ2-7 TRBV15 TGTGCCACCAGCAGAGATCTAGGGGAAGCCTACGAGCAGTACTTC CATSRDLGEAYEQYF
- TRBD1 TRBJ1-4 TRBV7-9 TGTGCCAGCAGCCCACCCTCAAGGACAGGGCGATATGAAAAACTGTTTTTT CASSPPSRTGRYEKLFF
- - TRBJ2-1 TRBV7-4 TGTGCCAGCAGCTTGCAGGTCGAAATAAGACTAGTACCCTACAATGAGCAGTTCTTC CASSLQVEIRLVPYNEQFF
few TRBD1 TRBJ2-7 TRBV14 TGTGCCAGCAGCCAAGGGGGACAGCCGTACGAGCAGTACTTC CASSQGGQPYEQYF
- - TRBJ1-1 TRBV6-1 TGTGCCAGCAGTGAACGAGGGGCGGTCGGGAGCGCTGAAGCTTTCTTT CASSERGAVGSAEAFF
- - TRBJ1-4 TRBV7-9 TGTGCCAGCAGTTTGGACACCAGTGAAAAACTGTTTTTT CASSLDTSEKLFF
- - TRBJ1-4 TRBV27 TGTGCCAGCAGTCTGGTCCCGACGAGGGCGGAAAAACTGTTTTTT CASSLVPTRAEKLFF
few TRBD1 TRBJ2-7 TRBV2 TGTGCCAGCAGTATTAACAGGGGACCCTACGAGCAGTACTTC CASSINRGPYEQYF
- TRBD2 TRBJ2-7 TRBV4-1 TGCGCCAGCAGCCAAGTTCCTAGCGGGGGCTACGAGCAGTACTTC CASSQVPSGGYEQYF
few - TRBJ2-5 TRBV4-1 TGCGCCAGCAGCCTCGACAACCAAGAGACCCAGTACTTC CASSLDNQETQYF
- - TRBJ2-1 TRBV20-1 TGCAGTGCTAGAGACGACAATGAGCAGTTCTTC CSARDDNEQFF
- TRBD1 TRBJ2-7 TRBV7-9 TGTGCCAGCAGCTTAGTCGCGCAGGGGGACTACGAGCAGTACTTC CASSLVAQGDYEQYF
- - TRBJ2-7 TRBV9 TGTGCCAGCAGCGTAGCGGGGACATATGGGGAGCAGTACTTC CASSVAGTYGEQYF
- - TRBJ1-4 TRBV2 TGTGCCAGCCAGGGTCAACAGGCGAATGAAAAACTGTTTTTT CASQGQQANEKLFF
- - TRBJ2-7 TRBV16 TGTGCCAGCAGCCAATCAACCTTCGGGGGGCAGGGCGAACGATGGGGCTACGAGCAGTACTTC CASSQSTFGGQGERWGYEQYF
- TRBD1 TRBJ1-5 TRBV5-6 TGTGCCAGCAGCTGGAGAGGGGGCCAACAGCCCCAGCATTTT CASSWRGGQQPQHF
- TRBD2 TRBJ2-3 TRBV14 TGTGCCAGCAGCCAAGTGGCGGGGGGACTCACAGATACGCAGTATTTT CASSQVAGGLTDTQYF
few TRBD2 TRBJ2-5 TRBV5-6 TGTGCCAGCAGCCCGGGACTAGCGGGTCAAGAGACCCAGTACTTC CASSPGLAGQETQYF
once TRBD1 TRBJ1-2 TRBV9 TGTGCCAGCAGCCCCCGGACAGGGATGGACGCCTACACCTTC CASSPRTGMDAYTF
- - TRBJ2-1 TRBV6-1 TGTGCCAGCACCGTTGACAGGAACCGGAATGAGCAGTTCTTC CASTVDRNRNEQFF
few - TRBJ2-2 TRBV5-5 TGTGCCAGCAGCCACGTCGGCGGGGAAAACACCGGGGAGCTGTTTTTT CASSHVGGENTGELFF
- TRBD1 TRBJ2-2 TRBV6-5 TGTGCCAGCAAGGAGGGACAGGTTCCCGGGGAGCTGTTTTTT CASKEGQVPGELFF
- - TRBJ2-3 TRBV5-8 TGTGCCAGCAGCTCTATAGGGGGTAACACAGATACGCAGTATTTT CASSSIGGNTDTQYF
- TRBD1 TRBJ2-7 TRBV10-3 TGTGCCATCAGAGTTACAGGGGTCGAGCAGTACTTC CAIRVTGVEQYF
- TRBD1 TRBJ1-1 TRBV10-1 TGCGCCAGCAGACGGGACAGGGGAGGCACTGAAGCTTTCTTT CASRRDRGGTEAFF
- TRBD2 TRBJ2-1 TRBV27 TGTGCCAGCAGTACGGTGCGGGGGACCAGCTCCTACAATGAGCAGTTCTTC CASSTVRGTSSYNEQFF
- - TRBJ1-2 TRBV5-4 TGTGCCAGCAGCTTGGGTCGAGACTATGGCTACACCTTC CASSLGRDYGYTF
few TRBD2 TRBJ2-7 TRBV6-5 TGTGCCAGCAGTTACTCGGGCGGGGGGGCCTCGTACGAGCAGTACTTC CASSYSGGGASYEQYF
- TRBD1 TRBJ1-1 TRBV5-4 TGTGCCAGCAGCTTGGCGGGACAGGCTAGCACTGAAGCTTTCTTT CASSLAGQASTEAFF
- - TRBJ1-4 TRBV25-1 TGTGCCAGCAGTGAATATGTGAGGAGCGAAAAACTGTTTTTT CASSEYVRSEKLFF
- - TRBJ2-5 TRBV30 TGTGCCTGGAACGGGAGAGAGACCCAGTACTTC CAWNGRETQYF
- - TRBJ1-6 TRBV10-1 TGCGCCAGCCCTCGTGTGTGTGGAGGTTCACCCCTCCACTTT CASPRVCGGSPLHF